Included here is one TCR beta chain sequence, with context. This clonotype has a handful of counts. This clone's antigen is unknown. One base away there is no much larger clone; base qualities are not given. V is clipped by 3 bases and J by 15 bases, and the sequence between their germline boundaries is 26 bases long. CDR1 and CDR2 were assigned from the germline V gene as KGHDR and SFDVKD. The CDR3 runs 16 amino acids, cysteine and phenylalanine included. CDR3 DNA is the only sequence kept; it has 48 bases, read in frame from the first base. The data stem from a study listed by TCRdb under 2016. Library prep was done by RT-PCR. The sample was run on an Illumina MiSeq. TCRdb handled the public reads itself, with Q25 trimming in fastp and clone calling in MiXCR, and kept productive beta chains. A single entry per CDR3 protein holds the most common genes and DNA from its merged rows. The sample table contains almost 700,000 distinct CDR3 sequences; only one count was recorded for 14% of them. The ten biggest clones cover about 3.6% of the sample.

This TCR was sampled from a female donor in good health, serving as a healthy control. The V and J genes are TRBV24-1 and TRBJ2-1, with the D assignment possibly TRBD1 or TRBD2, given 6 matching bases for each. The sequenced sample was memory CD4+ T cells from blood. The DNA reads as follows: TGTGCCACCAGTGATCATGGCGTAGGGGGGAGTCCCTCCTCGTTCTTC. Translation gives CATSDHGVGGSPSSFF.